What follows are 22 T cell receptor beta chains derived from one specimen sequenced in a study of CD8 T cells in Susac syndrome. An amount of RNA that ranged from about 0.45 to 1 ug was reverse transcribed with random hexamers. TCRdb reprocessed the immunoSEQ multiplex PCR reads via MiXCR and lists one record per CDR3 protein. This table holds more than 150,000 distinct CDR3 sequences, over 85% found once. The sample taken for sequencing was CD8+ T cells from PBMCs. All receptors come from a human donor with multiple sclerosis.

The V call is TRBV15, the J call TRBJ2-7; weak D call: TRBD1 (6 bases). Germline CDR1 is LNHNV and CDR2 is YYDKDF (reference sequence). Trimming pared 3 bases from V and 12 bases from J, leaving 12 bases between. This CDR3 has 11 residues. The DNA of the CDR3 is TGTGCCACCAGCAGCTTTCAGGGGACGTACTTC. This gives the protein CATSSFQGTYF.

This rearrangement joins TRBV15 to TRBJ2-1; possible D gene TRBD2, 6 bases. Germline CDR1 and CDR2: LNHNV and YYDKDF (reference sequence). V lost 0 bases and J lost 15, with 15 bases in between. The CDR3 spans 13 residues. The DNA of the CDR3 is TGTGCCACCAGCAGAGATCGGCGGAGGGAAAGGTTCTTC. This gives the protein CATSRDRRRERFF.

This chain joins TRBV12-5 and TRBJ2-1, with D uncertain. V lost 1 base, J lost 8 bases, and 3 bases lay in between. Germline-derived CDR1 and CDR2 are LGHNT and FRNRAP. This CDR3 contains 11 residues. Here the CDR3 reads CASGLGDEQFF. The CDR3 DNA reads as TGTGCTAGTGGTTTGGGGGATGAGCAGTTCTTC.

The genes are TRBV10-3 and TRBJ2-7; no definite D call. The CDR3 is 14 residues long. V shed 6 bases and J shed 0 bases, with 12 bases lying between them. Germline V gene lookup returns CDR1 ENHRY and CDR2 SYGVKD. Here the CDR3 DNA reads TGTGCCATCAGGGCCAGTAGGAGCTCCTACGAGCAGTACTTC. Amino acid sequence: CAIRASRSSYEQYF.

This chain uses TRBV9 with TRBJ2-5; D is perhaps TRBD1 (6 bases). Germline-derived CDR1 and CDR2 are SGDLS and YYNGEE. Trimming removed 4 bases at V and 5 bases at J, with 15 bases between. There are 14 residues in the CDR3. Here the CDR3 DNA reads TGTGCCAGCAGCTCCCGAGGGGGAGACGAGACCCAGTACTTC. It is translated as CASSSRGGDETQYF.

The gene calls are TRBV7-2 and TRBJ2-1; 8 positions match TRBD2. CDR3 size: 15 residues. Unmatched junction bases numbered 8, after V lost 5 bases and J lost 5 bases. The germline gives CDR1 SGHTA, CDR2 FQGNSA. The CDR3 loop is CASSLYRGGDNEQFF. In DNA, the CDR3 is TGTGCCAGCAGCCTATACCGGGGGGGGGACAATGAGCAGTTCTTC.

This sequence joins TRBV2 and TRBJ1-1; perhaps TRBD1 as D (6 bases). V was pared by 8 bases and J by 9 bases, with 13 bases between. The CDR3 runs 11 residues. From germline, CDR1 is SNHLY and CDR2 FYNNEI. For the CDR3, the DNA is TGTGCCAGCCCGGGACAAGAACAAGCTTTCTTT. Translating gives CASPGQEQAFF.

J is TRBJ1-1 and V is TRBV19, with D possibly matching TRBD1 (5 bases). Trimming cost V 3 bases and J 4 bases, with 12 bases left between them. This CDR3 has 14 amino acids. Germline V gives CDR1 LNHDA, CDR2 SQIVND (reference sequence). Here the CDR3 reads CASSIGGDGTEAFF. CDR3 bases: TGTGCCAGTAGTATCGGGGGGGATGGCACTGAAGCTTTCTTT.

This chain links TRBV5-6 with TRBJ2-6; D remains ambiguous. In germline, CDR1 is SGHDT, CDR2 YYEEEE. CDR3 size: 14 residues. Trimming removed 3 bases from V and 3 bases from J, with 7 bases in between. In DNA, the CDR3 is TGTGCCAGCAGCTGGGGTAGTGGGGCCAACGTCCTGACTTTC. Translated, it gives CASSWGSGANVLTF.

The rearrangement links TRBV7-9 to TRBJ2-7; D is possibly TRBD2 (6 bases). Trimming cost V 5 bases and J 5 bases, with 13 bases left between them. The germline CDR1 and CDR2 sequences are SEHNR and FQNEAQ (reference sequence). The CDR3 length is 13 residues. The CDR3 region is CASSLDTGDEQYF. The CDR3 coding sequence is TGTGCCAGCAGCCTGGACACGGGGGACGAGCAGTACTTC.

The CDR3 DNA sequence: TGTGCCAGCAGTGTAACAGGGGGTGTTTCCTATGGCTACACCTTC. Protein product: CASSVTGGVSYGYTF. V is TRBV2 and J is TRBJ1-2; TRBD1 agrees at 8 bases. This CDR3 has 15 amino acids. Germline V gene lookup returns CDR1 SNHLY and CDR2 FYNNEI. Unmatched junction bases numbered 8, after V lost 4 bases and J lost 4 bases.

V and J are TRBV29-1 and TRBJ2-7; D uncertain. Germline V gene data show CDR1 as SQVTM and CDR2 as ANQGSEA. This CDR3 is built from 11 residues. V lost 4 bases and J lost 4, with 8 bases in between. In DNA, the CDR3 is TGCAGCGTTGGGGGTGGTTACGAGCAGTACTTC. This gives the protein CSVGGGYEQYF.

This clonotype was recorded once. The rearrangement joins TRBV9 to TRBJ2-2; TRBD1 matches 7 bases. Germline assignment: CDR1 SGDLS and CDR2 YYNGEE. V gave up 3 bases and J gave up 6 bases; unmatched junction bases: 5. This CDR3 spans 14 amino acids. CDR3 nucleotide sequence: TGTGCCAGCAGCGGACGGGACAGCCCCGGGGAGCTGTTTTTT. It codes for CASSGRDSPGELFF.

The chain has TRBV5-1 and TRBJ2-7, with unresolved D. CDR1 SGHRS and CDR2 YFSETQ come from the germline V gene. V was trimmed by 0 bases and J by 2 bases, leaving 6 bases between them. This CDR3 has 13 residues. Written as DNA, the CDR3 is TGCGCCAGCAGCTTGGATTACGCCTACGAGCAGTACTTC. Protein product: CASSLDYAYEQYF.

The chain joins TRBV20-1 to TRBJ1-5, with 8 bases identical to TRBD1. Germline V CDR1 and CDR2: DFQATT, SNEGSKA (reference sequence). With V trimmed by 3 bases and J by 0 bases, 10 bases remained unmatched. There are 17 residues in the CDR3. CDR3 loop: CSASALGQGSSNQPQHF. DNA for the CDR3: TGCAGTGCTAGCGCCCTCGGACAGGGAAGTAGCAATCAGCCCCAGCATTTT.

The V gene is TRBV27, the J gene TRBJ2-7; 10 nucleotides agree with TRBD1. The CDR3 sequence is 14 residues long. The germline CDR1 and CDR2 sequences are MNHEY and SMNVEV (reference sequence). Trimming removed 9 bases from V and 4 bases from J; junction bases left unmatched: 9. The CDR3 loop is CASAGTGAVYEQYF. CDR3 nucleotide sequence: TGTGCCAGTGCCGGGACAGGGGCCGTTTACGAGCAGTACTTC.

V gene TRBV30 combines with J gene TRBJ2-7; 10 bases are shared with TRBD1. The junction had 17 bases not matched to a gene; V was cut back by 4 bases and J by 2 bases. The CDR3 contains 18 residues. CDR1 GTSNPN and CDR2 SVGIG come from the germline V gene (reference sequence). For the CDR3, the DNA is TGTGCCTGGACCCCCGGGACAGGGGATCTCCGGAGGGCCTACGAGCAGTACTTC. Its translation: CAWTPGTGDLRRAYEQYF.

The CDR3 sequence: CASSTSRAVQETQYF. The CDR3 coding sequence is TGTGCCAGCAGCACCTCTCGGGCAGTCCAAGAGACCCAGTACTTC. This chain uses TRBV7-8 with TRBJ2-5; D not certain. Trimming pared 5 bases from V and 1 base from J, leaving 14 bases between. This CDR3 is built from 15 residues. The germline V gene has CDR1 SGHVS and CDR2 FQNEAQ.

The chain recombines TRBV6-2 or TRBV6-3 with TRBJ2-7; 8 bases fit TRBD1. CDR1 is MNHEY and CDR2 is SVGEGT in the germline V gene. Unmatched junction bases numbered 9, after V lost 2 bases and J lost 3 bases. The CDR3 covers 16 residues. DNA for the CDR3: TGTGCCAGCAGTTACCCCGAGGGACAGGATTTCTACGAGCAGTACTTC. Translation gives CASSYPEGQDFYEQYF.

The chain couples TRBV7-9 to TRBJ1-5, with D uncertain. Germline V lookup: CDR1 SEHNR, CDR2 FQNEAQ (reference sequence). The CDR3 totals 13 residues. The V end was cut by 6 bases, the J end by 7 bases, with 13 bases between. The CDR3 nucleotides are TGTGCCAGCAGTCCCAATCCGGGCCAGCCCCAGCATTTT. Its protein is CASSPNPGQPQHF.

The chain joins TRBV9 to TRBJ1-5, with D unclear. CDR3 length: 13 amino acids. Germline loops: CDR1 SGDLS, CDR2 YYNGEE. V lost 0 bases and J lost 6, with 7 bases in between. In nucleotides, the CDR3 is TGTGCCAGCAGCGTAGATTCCGGTCAGCCCCAGCATTTT. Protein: CASSVDSGQPQHF.

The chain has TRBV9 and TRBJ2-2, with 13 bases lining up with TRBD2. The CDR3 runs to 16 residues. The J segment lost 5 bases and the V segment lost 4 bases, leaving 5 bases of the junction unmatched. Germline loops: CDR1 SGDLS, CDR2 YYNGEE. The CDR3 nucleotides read TGTGCCAGCAGCCTCCGGACTAGCGGGGGAACCGGGGAGCTGTTTTTT. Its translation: CASSLRTSGGTGELFF.